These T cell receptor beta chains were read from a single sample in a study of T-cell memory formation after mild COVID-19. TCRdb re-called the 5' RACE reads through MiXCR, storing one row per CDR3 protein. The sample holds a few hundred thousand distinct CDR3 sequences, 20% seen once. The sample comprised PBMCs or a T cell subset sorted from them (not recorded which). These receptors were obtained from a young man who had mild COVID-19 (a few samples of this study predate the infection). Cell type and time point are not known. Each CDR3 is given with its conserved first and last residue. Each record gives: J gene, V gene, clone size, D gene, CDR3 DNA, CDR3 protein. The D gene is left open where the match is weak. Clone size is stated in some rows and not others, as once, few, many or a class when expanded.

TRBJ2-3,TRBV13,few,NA,TGTGCCAGCAGCATCTCGGGGGCAGATACGCAGTATTTT,CASSISGADTQYF
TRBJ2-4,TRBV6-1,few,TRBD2,TGTGCCAGCACGAGCGGGGGGAGGGGCATTCAGTACTTC,CASTSGGRGIQYF
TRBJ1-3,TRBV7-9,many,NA,TGTGCCAGCAGCTACACAGGGTCTGGAAACACCATATATTTT,CASSYTGSGNTIYF
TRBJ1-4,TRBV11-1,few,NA,TGTGCCAGCAGCTTCTCTGGACTCCCAGGTTCGGCAACTAATGAAAAACTGTTTTTT,CASSFSGLPGSATNEKLFF
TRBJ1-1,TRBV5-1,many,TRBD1,TGCGCCAGCAGCGCCCCACCGGGACAGCCGATGAACACTGAAGCTTTCTTT,CASSAPPGQPMNTEAFF
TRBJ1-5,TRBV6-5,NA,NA,TGTGCCAGCAGTTACGCCACGGGGCTTAGCAATCAGCCCCAGCATTTT,CASSYATGLSNQPQHF
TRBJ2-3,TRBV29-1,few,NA,TGCAGCGTGCGGGCGAGCATAGATACGCAGTATTTT,CSVRASIDTQYF
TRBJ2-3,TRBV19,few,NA,TGTGCCAGTAGTATTGGTCTCGGAGGCACAGATACGCAGTATTTT,CASSIGLGGTDTQYF
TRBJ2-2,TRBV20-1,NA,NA,TGCAGTGCTCCCGCGGAGGGGGGGTGGAACACCGGGGAGCTGTTTTTT,CSAPAEGGWNTGELFF
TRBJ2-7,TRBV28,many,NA,TGTGCCAGCAGTTGGGGTAGCTCCTACGAGCAGTACTTC,CASSWGSSYEQYF
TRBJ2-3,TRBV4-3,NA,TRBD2,TGCGCCAGCAGCCAAGAGGGACTAGCGGGGGGGAGCGATACGCAGTATTTT,CASSQEGLAGGSDTQYF
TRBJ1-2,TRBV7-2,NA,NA,TGTGCCAGCAGCTTAACATCCTCAGAGATTTATGGCTACACCTTC,CASSLTSSEIYGYTF
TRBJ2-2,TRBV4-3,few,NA,TGCGCCAGCAGCCAATTAACCGGGGAGCTGTTTTTT,CASSQLTGELFF
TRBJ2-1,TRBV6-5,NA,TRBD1,TGTGCCAGCAGTCAGGGGGCGGCGGGCTACAATGAGCAGTTCTTC,CASSQGAAGYNEQFF
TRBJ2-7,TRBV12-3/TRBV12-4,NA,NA,TGTGCCAGCAGTTTTGACAGTTGGAACAACGAGCAGTACTTC,CASSFDSWNNEQYF
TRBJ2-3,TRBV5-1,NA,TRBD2,TGCGCCAGCAGCCTATTTAGCGGGCCTAGCACAGATACGCAGTATTTT,CASSLFSGPSTDTQYF
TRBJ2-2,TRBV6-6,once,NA,TGTGCCAGCAGTTACGATGCGAACACCGGGGAGCTGTTTTTT,CASSYDANTGELFF
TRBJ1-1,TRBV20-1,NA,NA,TGCAGTGCTAGAGTCAGGAACGGCGGGTCCTATGCCGCTTTCTTT,CSARVRNGGSYAAFF
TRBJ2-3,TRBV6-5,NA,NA,TGTGCCAGCAGTCCCGCTCCGACTGGGGTTAGCACAGATACGCAGTATTTT,CASSPAPTGVSTDTQYF
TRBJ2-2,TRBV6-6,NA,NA,TGTGCCAGCAGTTACTCGTTGGGGGCCGGGGAGCTGTTTTTT,CASSYSLGAGELFF
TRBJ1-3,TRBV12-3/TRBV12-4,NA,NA,TGTGCCAGCAGCCGCAATGCAGGGTTTGAAAACACCATATATTTT,CASSRNAGFENTIYF
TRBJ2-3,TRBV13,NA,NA,TGTGCCAGCAGCGGCCGGACCGTTACTACAGATACGCAGTATTTT,CASSGRTVTTDTQYF
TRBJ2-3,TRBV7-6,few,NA,TGTGCCAGCAGCGAGGAGCAGGTTGAGGATACGCAGTATTTT,CASSEEQVEDTQYF
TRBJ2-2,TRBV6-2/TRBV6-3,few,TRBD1,TGTGCCAGCAGCGAACAGGGGGCGCGGGTCACCGGGGAGCTGTTTTTT,CASSEQGARVTGELFF
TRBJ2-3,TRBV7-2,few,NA,TGTGCCAGCACCGCGCGACGGGGTAGCACAGATACGCAGTATTTT,CASTARRGSTDTQYF
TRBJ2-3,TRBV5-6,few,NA,TGTGCCAGCAGCTTGTTGGGACCGAGGTACACAGATACGCAGTATTTT,CASSLLGPRYTDTQYF